Presented here are 10 T cell receptor beta chains from one specimen sequenced in a study of identical twins. TCRdb recomputed calls from the 5' RACE reads with MiXCR, one row per CDR3 protein. The sample contains around 470,000 distinct CDR3 sequences, approximately 15% of which appear only once. These records were also assigned to another study, of yellow fever vaccine responses in identical twins.

The sample taken for sequencing was CD4+ T cells sorted from blood. All receptors derive from a woman between 18 and 29 years old in good health.

This clonotype was observed a handful of times. The J gene is TRBJ1-2, the V gene TRBV5-1, with unresolved D. Germline CDR1 reads SGHRS; CDR2 reads YFSETQ. The length of the CDR3 is 13 residues. V was pared by 1 base and J by 4 bases, with 8 bases between. The CDR3 reads CASSLWPGYGYTF. CDR3 sequence (DNA): TGCGCCAGCAGCTTGTGGCCAGGCTATGGCTACACCTTC.

The chain combines TRBV21-1 with TRBJ2-7; the D call in the table, TRBD1, was not verified against the DNA. TRBV21-1 represents a pseudogene. This CDR3 comprises 15 residues. CDR3 bases: TGTGCCAGCAGTTTTGGTGGGGACAGGGGGCTTGAGCAGTACTTC. This gives the protein CASSFGGDRGLEQYF.

This clonotype was found a few times. The chain uses TRBV21-1 and TRBJ2-7. TRBV21-1 is annotated as a pseudogene. The CDR3 contains 15 residues. CDR3 DNA: TGTGCCAGCAGCAAAGCAGGACGGAACTCCTACGAGCAGTACTTC. Amino acid sequence: CASSKAGRNSYEQYF.

This clonotype was seen ten or more times. The chain employs TRBV7-2 and TRBJ2-3; 12 nucleotides match TRBD2. This CDR3 region has 15 residues. The junction had 2 bases not matched to a gene; V was cut back by 5 bases and J by 2 bases. Per the germline V gene, CDR1 is SGHTA and CDR2 is FQGNSA. As DNA, the CDR3 is TGTGCCAGCAGCCGGACTAGCGGGGTCACAGATACGCAGTATTTT. This codes for CASSRTSGVTDTQYF.

Only a few counts were recorded for this clonotype. This chain uses TRBV6-2 or TRBV6-3 with TRBJ1-5; a possible D gene is TRBD1 (5 bases). The CDR3 contains 14 residues. V was trimmed by 5 bases and J by 4 bases, leaving 12 bases between them. Germline V gives CDR1 MNHEY, CDR2 SVGEGT. In DNA, the CDR3 is TGTGCCAGCAGTAACCGGGACGGGAATCAGCCCCAGCATTTT. It translates to CASSNRDGNQPQHF.

This clonotype was found a few times. The chain uses TRBV20-1 and TRBJ1-1; 11 positions match TRBD1. CDR3 length: 14 amino acids. Germline V lookup: CDR1 DFQATT, CDR2 SNEGSKA (reference sequence). J was trimmed by 7 bases and V by 5 bases; bases with no gene match: 9. CDR3 region: CSAWSPGTGGEAFF. CDR3 bases: TGCAGTGCTTGGTCCCCCGGGACAGGGGGTGAAGCTTTCTTT.

The rearrangement links TRBV5-1 to TRBJ2-3; the match to TRBD2 covers 8 bases. CDR1 is SGHRS, CDR2 YFSETQ, per germline. The CDR3 is 15 amino acids. V lost 4 bases and J lost 3; bases outside the gene matches: 7. The CDR3 reads CASSIPGLVTDTQYF. The CDR3 DNA sequence: TGCGCCAGCAGCATACCGGGACTAGTTACAGATACGCAGTATTTT.

The gene calls are TRBV4-2 and TRBJ2-1, with unresolved D. The CDR3 runs 11 residues. V lost 0 bases and J lost 10, with 4 bases in between. Germline V gives CDR1 LGHNA, CDR2 YNFKEQ. CDR3: CASSQEWEQFF. The CDR3 region has the DNA TGTGCCAGCAGCCAAGAGTGGGAGCAGTTCTTC.

A few counts support this clonotype. The chain links TRBV9 to TRBJ2-2; TRBD1 agrees at 9 bases. The CDR3 runs 16 residues. Trimming took 4 bases from V and 2 from J; bases not matched to a gene: 6. Per germline, CDR1 SGDLS and CDR2 YYNGEE. CDR3 nucleotides: TGTGCCAGCAGCCCACAGGGGGCAGGAAACACCGGGGAGCTGTTTTTT. It specifies CASSPQGAGNTGELFF.

Only a few counts were recorded for this clonotype. The genes are TRBV10-1 and TRBJ2-1; 7 nucleotides line up with TRBD2. The CDR3 is made up of 16 amino acids. Trimming removed 6 bases from V and 2 bases from J; junction bases left unmatched: 10. The germline V gene encodes CDR1 WNHNN and CDR2 SYGVQD (reference sequence). CDR3 DNA sequence: TGCGCCAGCAGCCGGGACCGGGACTACCCCTACAATGAGCAGTTCTTC. This translates into CASSRDRDYPYNEQFF.